These 21 T cell receptor beta chains share one sample of origin, sequenced in a study of cytomegalovirus exposure and HLA in healthy donors. Amplification used 60 Vbeta primers and 13 Jbeta primers. Libraries were prepared by immunoSEQ multiplex PCR; TCRdb keeps only in-frame clonotypes and omits some of them. The sample has approximately 130,000 clones; roughly 8.8% are singletons. Sequenced sample: PBMCs. These TCRs come from a woman aged 40 to 50 in good health and CMV-seropositive.

This chain links TRBV6-1 with TRBJ2-7, with D maybe TRBD2 (7 bases). V lost 4 bases to trimming and J lost 2 bases, with 24 bases between them. Germline CDR1 and CDR2: MNHNS and SASEGT. CDR3 length: 18 amino acids. The CDR3 DNA reads TGTGCCAGCAGTGTGGGGACGGGGGGCCGAACCTTCGCCTACGAGCAGTACTTC. Translated, it gives CASSVGTGGRTFAYEQYF.

The chain is built from TRBV6-1 and TRBJ2-3; 9 nucleotides line up with TRBD2. V lost 2 bases to trimming and J lost 1 base; unmatched junction nucleotides: 4. The length of the CDR3 is 16 residues. From germline, CDR1 is MNHNS and CDR2 SASEGT. CDR3 nucleotides: TGTGCCAGCAGTGAACTGAGCGGGGGGCGCACAGATACGCAGTATTTT. It yields the protein CASSELSGGRTDTQYF.

In nucleotides, the CDR3 is TGTGCCAGCGGACCAGCGGGGGTTCTCTCCTACAATGAGCAGTTCTTC. This sequence encodes CASGPAGVLSYNEQFF. J is TRBJ2-1 and V is TRBV2; 8 bases map to TRBD2. Germline loops: CDR1 SNHLY, CDR2 FYNNEI. This CDR3 comprises 16 residues. Trimming at V came to 8 bases and at J to 0 bases, leaving 9 bases not matched to a gene.

The CDR3, as DNA: TGTGCCAGCAGAATCGGGGGAGGCACTGAAGCTTTCTTT. This encodes CASRIGGGTEAFF. The chain links TRBV6-6 to TRBJ1-1; D is possibly TRBD1 (5 bases). V shed 6 bases and J shed 4 bases, with 12 bases lying between them. The CDR3 runs 13 residues. Germline values: CDR1 MNHNY, CDR2 SVGAGI (reference sequence).

The chain links TRBV6-5 to TRBJ1-4; 9 nucleotides agree with TRBD1. The CDR3 is 14 amino acids. Germline trimming cut 4 bases from V and 7 bases from J; bases unmatched to any gene: 4. Germline V gene sequence: CDR1 MNHEY, CDR2 SVGAGI. CDR3 residues: CASSSDRGGEKLFF. CDR3 sequence (DNA): TGTGCCAGCAGTTCGGACAGGGGTGGTGAAAAACTGTTTTTT.

This clone showed up just a few times. CDR3 loop: CASSRDRPSYEQYF. The CDR3 coding sequence is TGTGCCAGCAGCCGGGACAGGCCCTCCTACGAGCAGTACTTC. The chain recombines TRBV2 with TRBJ2-7, with 8 bases fitting TRBD1. CDR3 length equals 14 residues. Germline CDR1 SNHLY, CDR2 FYNNEI. V trimming: 6 bases; J trimming: 0 bases; junction bases outside the gene matches: 4.

The chain carries TRBV7-3 and TRBJ2-3; 9 positions agree with TRBD2. Germline CDR1 SGHTA, CDR2 FQGTGA. The CDR3 is made up of 16 amino acids. V lost 2 bases to trimming and J lost 4 bases; unmatched junction nucleotides: 7. CDR3: CASSLLGGGAPDTQYF. The CDR3 DNA sequence: TGTGCCAGCAGCTTATTGGGCGGGGGGGCACCAGATACGCAGTATTTT.

This clone was observed a few times. The chain combines TRBV6-6 with TRBJ2-7; TRBD2 matches at 9 bases. This CDR3 has 14 residues. With V trimmed by 5 bases and J by 2 bases, 4 bases remained unmatched. Germline lookup yields CDR1 MNHNY and CDR2 SVGAGI (reference sequence). CDR3 bases: TGTGCCAGCAGTACGGGACTAGCAACCTACGAGCAGTACTTC. Translating it yields CASSTGLATYEQYF.

The rearrangement uses TRBV11-2 and TRBJ2-7; tentatively, D is TRBD1 (6 bases). V was clipped by 2 bases and J by 4 bases, with 21 bases between them. There are 17 residues in the CDR3. Per the germline V gene, CDR1 is SGHAT and CDR2 is FQNNGV. Written as DNA, the CDR3 is TGTGCCAGCAGCTTAAGGGGGACCTTGGACAAAACTTACGAGCAGTACTTC. This translates into CASSLRGTLDKTYEQYF. Full variable domain (outside the CDR3, taken from reference TRBV11-2 and TRBJ2-7): EAGVAQSPRYKIIEKRQSVAFWCNPISGHATLYWYQQILGQGPKLLIQFQNNGVVDDSQLPKDRFSAERLKGVDSTLKIQPAKLEDSAVYLCASSLRGTLDKTYEQYFGPGTRLTVT.

This clone came up a few times. This chain connects TRBV20-1 to TRBJ1-5; D possibly corresponds to TRBD1 (5 bases). CDR1 DFQATT and CDR2 SNEGSKA come from the germline V gene (reference sequence). The CDR3 covers 11 residues. Trimming took off 3 bases at V and 11 bases at J, with 11 bases between the two ends. The CDR3 coding sequence is TGCAGTGCTAGGGGGGGTGAAGCCCAGCATTTT. Residues: CSARGGEAQHF.

This clone was detected a few times. The chain recombines TRBV19 with TRBJ1-2; TRBD1 aligns across 9 bases. CDR1 and CDR2 from the germline V gene are LNHDA and SQIVND (reference sequence). V was pared by 3 bases and J by 3 bases, with 2 bases of the junction left unmatched. CDR3 size: 14 residues. CDR3 sequence: CASSMGDRDYGYTF. The CDR3 bases are TGTGCCAGTAGTATGGGGGACAGGGACTATGGCTACACCTTC.

The CDR3 sequence is CASVLDGTEAFF. The CDR3 nucleotides are TGTGCCAGCGTCCTAGATGGAACTGAAGCTTTCTTT. This sequence joins TRBV2 and TRBJ1-1; D gene unclear. Trimming cost V 8 bases and J 5 bases, with 12 bases left between them. Germline-derived CDR1 and CDR2 are SNHLY and FYNNEI. This CDR3 has 12 residues.

The J gene is TRBJ2-1, the V gene TRBV5-1, with unresolved D. Germline V lookup: CDR1 SGHRS, CDR2 YFSETQ. V lost 4 bases, J lost 3 bases, and 11 bases lay in between. This CDR3 is 14 amino acids long. The CDR3 DNA follows: TGCGCCAGCAGCGCACGACTGAACTACAATGAGCAGTTCTTC. The encoded protein is CASSARLNYNEQFF.

The chain couples TRBV5-1 to TRBJ2-7, with D hard to call. There are 15 residues in the CDR3. Trimming took off 0 bases at V and 6 bases at J, with 16 bases between the two ends. Germline CDR1 SGHRS, CDR2 YFSETQ. In DNA form, the CDR3 reads TGCGCCAGCAGCTTGGGGGCCCTCAACTGGTCCGAGCAGTACTTC. It specifies CASSLGALNWSEQYF.

This clone turned up a few times. V and J are TRBV5-1 and TRBJ2-5; 14 bases are shared with TRBD2. Germline V CDR1 and CDR2: SGHRS, YFSETQ. Trimming cost V 4 bases and J 13 bases; bases outside gene matches: 6. The CDR3 sequence is 13 residues long. The DNA of the CDR3 is TGCGCCAGCAGCAGCGGGACTAGCGGGGGTTCGTACTTC. Encoded protein: CASSSGTSGGSYF.

The chain recombines TRBV6-5 with TRBJ1-2, with TRBD1 matching 8 bases. The V gene's germline CDR1 is MNHEY and CDR2 SVGAGI. Trimming took 0 bases from V and 4 from J; bases not matched to a gene: 7. The CDR3 sequence is 16 residues long. CDR3 protein: CASSYSGQGAFYGYTF. DNA for the CDR3: TGTGCCAGCAGTTACTCGGGCCAGGGGGCTTTCTATGGCTACACCTTC.

This clone has just a few counts. The chain combines TRBV4-1 with TRBJ1-5; D is uncertain. Germline assignment: CDR1 MGHRA and CDR2 YSYEKL. The CDR3 consists of 14 residues. The V end was cut by 1 base, the J end by 5 bases, with 9 bases between. CDR3 loop: CASSQAVMDQPQHF. Written as DNA, the CDR3 is TGCGCCAGCAGCCAAGCGGTGATGGATCAGCCCCAGCATTTT.

This clone is a singleton in its sample. This chain joins TRBV14 and TRBJ2-6; D unresolved. Germline V gene sequence: CDR1 SGHDN, CDR2 FVKESK. V lost 3 bases, J lost 2 bases, and 17 bases lay in between. CDR3 size: 18 residues. The CDR3 loop reads CASSHPRVLKTGANVLTF. CDR3 nucleotides: TGTGCCAGCAGCCACCCCCGGGTATTAAAGACTGGGGCCAACGTCCTGACTTTC.

This clone showed up just a few times. The chain couples TRBV19 to TRBJ2-7, with a tentative D call TRBD1 (5 bases). In germline, CDR1 is LNHDA, CDR2 SQIVND (reference sequence). V lost 3 bases and J lost 9, with 15 bases in between. CDR3 length: 13 amino acids. The CDR3 loop reads CASSIGQGGWQYF. CDR3 in DNA: TGTGCCAGTAGTATTGGGCAGGGTGGGTGGCAGTACTTC.

This clone was seen a few times. The chain uses TRBV5-6 and TRBJ1-3; D may be TRBD1 (6 bases). There are 14 residues in the CDR3. The V end was cut by 4 bases, the J end by 0 bases, with 8 bases between. Germline V gene data show CDR1 as SGHDT and CDR2 as YYEEEE. Here the CDR3 reads CASSRQVSGNTIYF. The CDR3 DNA reads TGTGCCAGCAGCCGACAGGTCTCTGGAAACACCATATATTTT.

This clone occurred a few times. The V gene is TRBV9, the J gene TRBJ1-3; TRBD1 aligns across 7 bases. The CDR3 runs to 16 residues. V dropped 0 bases and J dropped 2; count of bases not matched to a gene: 5. CDR1 is SGDLS and CDR2 is YYNGEE in the germline V gene. The CDR3: CASSVAGTEAGNTIYF. CDR3 DNA sequence: TGTGCCAGCAGCGTAGCGGGGACAGAGGCTGGAAACACCATATATTTT.